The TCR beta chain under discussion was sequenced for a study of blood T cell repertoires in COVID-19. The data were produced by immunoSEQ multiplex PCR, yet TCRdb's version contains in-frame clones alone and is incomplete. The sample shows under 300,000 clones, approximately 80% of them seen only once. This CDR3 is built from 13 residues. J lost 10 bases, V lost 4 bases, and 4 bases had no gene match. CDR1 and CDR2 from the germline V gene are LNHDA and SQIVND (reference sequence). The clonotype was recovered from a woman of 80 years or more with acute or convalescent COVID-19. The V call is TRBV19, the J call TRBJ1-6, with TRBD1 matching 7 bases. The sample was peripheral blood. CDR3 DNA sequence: TGTGCCAGTAGTAGCTACAGGGGATCACCCCTCCACTTT. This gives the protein CASSSYRGSPLHF.